Below, one T cell receptor beta chain is given with its context. Its antigen is not identified. This specimen belongs to a study of graft-versus-host responses after intestinal transplantation. Study background: Multivisceral, liver-intestinal, or isolated intestinal transplants were given to recipients. Anti-thymocyte globulin served as induction for all recipients, who then took tacrolimus and steroids for three to four years.

The protocol was immunoSEQ multiplex PCR, while the TCRdb copy is restricted to in-frame clones and leaves out a portion. The sample lists under 75,000 clones; around 90% were seen once. The input for sequencing was unstimulated CD8+ T cells sorted from spleen or lymph node cells, taken before transplant. The receptor comes from a human donor who was the organ donor for an intestinal transplant.

This CDR3 is CASSETVTGANVLTF. The CDR3 bases are TGTGCCAGCAGCGAGACAGTTACTGGGGCCAACGTCCTGACTTTC. This chain joins TRBV7-6 and TRBJ2-6, with a tentative D call TRBD1 (5 bases). The V gene lost 5 bases and the J gene lost 2 bases, with 10 bases spanning the gap. The CDR3 sequence is 15 residues long. CDR1 and CDR2 (germline): SGHVS, FNYEAQ. Full variable domain (rest looked up from reference TRBV7-6 and TRBJ2-6): GAGVSQSPRYKVTKRGQDVALRCDPISGHVSLYWYRQALGQGPEFLTYFNYEAQQDKSGLPNDRFSAERPEGSISTLTIQRTEQRDSAMYRCASSETVTGANVLTFGAGSRLTVL.